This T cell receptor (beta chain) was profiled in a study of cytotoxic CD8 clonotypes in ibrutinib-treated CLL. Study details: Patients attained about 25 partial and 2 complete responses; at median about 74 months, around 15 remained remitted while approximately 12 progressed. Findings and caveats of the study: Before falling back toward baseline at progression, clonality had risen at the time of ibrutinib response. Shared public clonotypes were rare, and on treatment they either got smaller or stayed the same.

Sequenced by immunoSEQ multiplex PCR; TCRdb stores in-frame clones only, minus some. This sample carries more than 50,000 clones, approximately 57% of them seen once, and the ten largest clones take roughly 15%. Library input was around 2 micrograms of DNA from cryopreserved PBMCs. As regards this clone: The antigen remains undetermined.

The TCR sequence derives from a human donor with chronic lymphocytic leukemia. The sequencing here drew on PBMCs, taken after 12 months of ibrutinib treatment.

The CDR3 sequence: CASSLGGLAEPFTYF. CDR3 DNA: TGTGCCAGCAGCTTAGGGGGACTAGCAGAGCCTTTCACGTACTTC. The rearrangement uses TRBV7-9 and TRBJ2-7; the match to TRBD2 covers 9 bases. CDR3 length: 15 amino acids. Germline-derived CDR1 and CDR2 are SEHNR and FQNEAQ (reference sequence). V lost 1 base to trimming and J lost 12 bases; unmatched junction nucleotides: 13.